This T cell receptor beta chain was retrieved from a study of CD4 T cells in relation to SARS-CoV-2 and coronaviruses. The CDR3 consists of 12 residues. V lost 5 bases and J 8 bases, leaving 12 bases between the germline ends. Unexposed donor CD4+ T cells date from 2011-2018, before the COVID-19 pandemic. Isolation of CD4+ T cells took place after less than 13 days in culture. On days 3 and 7, cultures got half fresh IL-2 medium. Remarks on this clone: No antigen is known for it.

Some clones are missing from TCRdb's copy, which holds only in-frame ones; the method was immunoSEQ multiplex PCR. The table lists tens of thousands of clones, just over 75% of them singletons. This chain uses TRBV12-3 or TRBV12-4 with TRBJ1-2, with unresolved D. Source material: CD4+ T cells from PBMCs, cultured in vitro. The clonotype comes from a human donor in good health. The CDR3 bases are TGTGCCAGCAGTCAAACAAGAACAGGCTACACCTTC. Translation gives CASSQTRTGYTF.